This TCR beta chain originates from a study of prognosis after radiotherapy for stage I lung cancer. Study summary: The patient group consisted of more than 10 men and 6 women whose ages spanned about 53 to 95, median around 74 years. Among seven patients the tumors were squamous cell carcinoma, and among about a dozen they were adenocarcinoma. General study findings and limits: Nobody established whether the expanded TCR clones were specific to the tumor. In patients with versus without metastases, TRBV and TRBJ gene usage reportedly differed.

Trimming left V 6 bases short and J 4 bases short, with 21 bases between. Germline-derived CDR1 and CDR2 are MNHEY and SMNVEV (reference sequence). The CDR3 is made up of 16 amino acids. This clonotype was seen repeatedly, ten times or more. Its specificity is not known. From genomic DNA, two-round multiplex PCR was used to amplify TCR beta CDR3. Round one of PCR was performed, and it used primers specific to each TRBV and TRBJ gene. TCRdb fed the multiplex PCR reads into MiXCR, producing one record per CDR3 protein. Among tens of thousands of distinct CDR3 sequences listed, under 60% were seen once. V usage is TRBV27 and J usage is TRBJ1-2; the D gene is possibly TRBD1 (6 bases). The sequenced sample was PBMCs, obtained before or after stereotactic body radiation therapy (not recorded which). This receptor was obtained from a donor over 45 with non-small cell lung cancer. The CDR3 here is CASRPIAAGEGYGYTF. For the CDR3, the DNA is TGTGCCAGCAGACCAATTGCGGCAGGGGAGGGCTATGGCTACACCTTC.